This TCR beta chain came from a study of shared clonotypes between healthy human individuals. In the original analysis: Junction-only immunoSEQ sequences carried no quality scores, so filtering differed. Assay: immunoSEQ multiplex PCR; the TCRdb copy retains only in-frame clones and omits some. The V and J calls and clone size were taken over from that table, and D and trimming were inferred from the DNA. Among approximately 2.1 million clones, roughly 93% were seen once, and the ten largest hold 0.3% to 0.4%. Study results and caveats: The study sampled only blood, and tissue repertoires likely differ.

The CDR3 extends over 15 amino acids. V was clipped by 3 bases and J by 6 bases; unmatched bases: 9. Germline V gives CDR1 SEHNR, CDR2 FQNEAQ (reference sequence). Remarks on this clone: As yet, its antigen is unknown.

Sequenced input: naive CD4+ T cells from PBMCs. Stated subset: CD45RA+ positively selected. V usage is TRBV7-9 and J usage is TRBJ2-3; 7 nucleotides align to TRBD2. The receptor was derived from a man between 18 and 29 years old in good health. Some clones in this sample may be carry-over from other donors' samples. CDR3 nucleotides: TGTGCCAGCAGCTTTCGCGGGAACGGGGGGGATACGCAGTATTTT. This codes for CASSFRGNGGDTQYF.